This entry describes one TCR beta chain. This sample is part of a study of blood T cell repertoires in COVID-19. On the study more broadly: T cells, B-cell-depleted T cells, or PBMCs supplied cDNA or gDNA.

CDR1 SGHDT and CDR2 YYEEEE come from the germline V gene. The CDR3 length is 19 residues. Trimming took 4 bases from V and 4 from J; bases not matched to a gene: 22. In the source study's methods: Researchers report that nucleated cell counts were estimated from reference gene primer amplification. Generated by immunoSEQ multiplex PCR, the TCRdb table keeps only in-frame clones and is missing some. The V and J calls and clone size are taken from that table; D and trimming were inferred from the DNA. The profile shows about 180,000 clones, more than 70% of them singletons. The chain carries TRBV5-6 and TRBJ1-2; 7 bases align to TRBD1. The source material was peripheral blood. The TCR was taken from a person aged 65-85 years with COVID-19, enrolled during active disease. Written as DNA, the CDR3 is TGTGCCAGCAGCCCTCCCATGGGACAGAGTCGACTAGTCCGCTATGGCTACACCTTC. Its protein is CASSPPMGQSRLVRYGYTF.